Each of the 31 T cell receptor beta chains below was sequenced from the same sample in a study of sequential checkpoint blockade in melanoma. TCRdb keeps only in-frame clones here, not all; method: immunoSEQ multiplex PCR. Here the sample spans thousands of clones, more than 20% being singletons. Treatment defined: randomized to nivolumab then ipilimumab (arm A) or the reverse (arm B). The sample consisted of tumor tissue (inferred from file names), taken from a patient given nivolumab and ipilimumab in sequence. Receptors originate from a human donor with melanoma.

This clone was found a few times. V usage is TRBV6-8 and J usage is TRBJ2-1, with D perhaps TRBD2 (7 bases). The CDR3 covers 15 residues. Germline assignment: CDR1 MNHGY and CDR2 SAAAGT. V was trimmed by 2 bases and J by 2 bases, leaving 10 bases between them. CDR3 in DNA: TGTGCCAGCAGTTACGGGGGGGGCCCCTACAATGAGCAGTTCTTC. Translating it yields CASSYGGGPYNEQFF.

This clone was seen more than once but under ten times. The CDR3 sequence is CASSPTRGGDYTGELFF. For the CDR3, the DNA is TGTGCCAGCAGCCCTACAAGGGGGGGGGACTACACCGGGGAGCTGTTTTTT. The J gene is TRBJ2-2, the V gene TRBV6-8, with D tentatively TRBD2 (7 bases). The CDR3 has 17 amino acids. Germline values: CDR1 MNHGY, CDR2 SAAAGT. Trimming shortened V by 6 bases and J by 3 bases, and 20 bases separated the two germline ends.

Ten or more counts support this clone. The chain joins TRBV7-1 to TRBJ2-3; TRBD2 matches 8 bases. TRBV7-1 is placed among ORFs of uncertain function. There are 15 residues in the CDR3. The junction had 6 bases not matched to a gene; V was cut back by 5 bases and J by 2 bases. CDR3 nucleotides: TGTGCCAGCAGCAAACTAGCGGACTACACAGATACGCAGTATTTT. Its translation: CASSKLADYTDTQYF.

The gene calls are TRBV14 and TRBJ2-1; possible D gene TRBD1, 6 bases. Germline V CDR1 and CDR2: SGHDN, FVKESK. Trimming cost V 0 bases and J 9 bases, with 9 bases left between them. The length of the CDR3 is 13 residues. CDR3 in amino acids: CASSQETGPEQFF. CDR3 nucleotides: TGTGCCAGCAGCCAAGAGACAGGCCCTGAGCAGTTCTTC.

This clone was counted at least ten times. The J gene is TRBJ1-2, the V gene TRBV11-3; 7 bases agree with TRBD1. V was clipped by 2 bases and J by 6 bases; unmatched bases: 9. The CDR3 spans 15 residues. Germline V gives CDR1 SGHNT, CDR2 YENEEA. DNA of the CDR3: TGTGCCAGCAGCTTAACCCCCGACAGGGACGATGGCTACACCTTC. Translating it yields CASSLTPDRDDGYTF.

This clone was counted only a few times. CDR3 in DNA: TGTGCCAGCAGTAGTAGCGGGGGGGTGAATACGCAGTATTTT. Translating gives CASSSSGGVNTQYF. The V and J genes are TRBV28 and TRBJ2-3; 11 positions agree with TRBD2. J lost 7 bases, V lost 5 bases, and 5 bases had no gene match. This CDR3 spans 14 amino acids. Germline lookup yields CDR1 MDHEN and CDR2 SYDVKM.

This clone was counted many times. The chain is built from TRBV6-8 and TRBJ1-1, with D possibly being TRBD1 (5 bases). V dropped 5 bases and J dropped 6 bases, with 16 bases sitting between them. This CDR3 has 14 amino acids. Per germline, CDR1 MNHGY and CDR2 SAAAGT. The CDR3 spells CASSPRQGWPEAFF. The CDR3 bases are TGTGCCAGCAGTCCCAGGCAGGGCTGGCCTGAAGCTTTCTTT.

The chain has TRBV19 and TRBJ1-1, with TRBD1 matching 8 bases. Germline V gives CDR1 LNHDA, CDR2 SQIVND (reference sequence). The CDR3 extends over 14 amino acids. J gave up 6 bases and V 5 bases, and 8 bases lay outside the gene matches. CDR3 coding DNA: TGTGCCAGTAGTGTGGGACAGGCGATTCCTGAAGCTTTCTTT. Encoded protein: CASSVGQAIPEAFF.

This clone occurred a few times. This chain joins TRBV6-8 and TRBJ2-7; D tentatively fits TRBD1 or TRBD2 (5 bases each). The length of the CDR3 is 15 residues. The germline V gene encodes CDR1 MNHGY and CDR2 SAAAGT. V was cut by 5 bases and J by 3 bases, with 17 bases left in between. DNA of the CDR3: TGTGCCAGCAGTGTTGGGACCCAAAGGGGCTACGAGCAGTACTTC. Protein product: CASSVGTQRGYEQYF.

The J gene is TRBJ2-7, the V gene TRBV18; a possible D gene is TRBD1 (7 bases). The germline V gene encodes CDR1 KGHSH and CDR2 LQKENI. The CDR3 is 19 residues long. V was shortened by 0 bases and J by 2 bases, with 23 bases between the two germline ends. CDR3 amino acids: CASSPPGLGGTAAPYEQYF. The CDR3 DNA follows: TGTGCCAGCTCACCACCGGGATTGGGCGGGACAGCTGCCCCCTACGAGCAGTACTTC.

This clone was seen only a few times. CDR3 sequence: CASSQQTGVENSPLHF. Here the CDR3 DNA reads TGTGCCAGCAGCCAACAGACAGGGGTTGAAAATTCACCCCTCCACTTT. The chain links TRBV11-3 to TRBJ1-6, with 8 positions matching TRBD1. Germline loops: CDR1 SGHNT, CDR2 YENEEA. The CDR3 length is 16 residues. The ends lost 5 bases at V and 7 bases at J; junction bases unmatched: 10.

The chain is built from TRBV19 and TRBJ2-1; TRBD1 agrees at 9 bases. V dropped 5 bases and J dropped 9; count of bases not matched to a gene: 11. Germline V gene lookup returns CDR1 LNHDA and CDR2 SQIVND (reference sequence). This CDR3 contains 15 residues. CDR3 sequence: CASSPRTGVVGEQFF. The DNA for the CDR3 is TGTGCCAGTAGTCCTCGGACAGGGGTCGTCGGTGAGCAGTTCTTC.

In this sample, this clone turned up a few times. The chain uses TRBV14 and TRBJ1-6; no definite D call. The V and J ends lost 2 bases and 13 bases respectively, with 12 bases between them. Germline values: CDR1 SGHDN, CDR2 FVKESK. The CDR3 spans 13 residues. The CDR3 region has the DNA TGTGCCAGCAGCCAAACCACGGCCTGGCCCCTCCACTTT. The encoded protein is CASSQTTAWPLHF.

The sample holds many counts of this clone. CDR3 DNA: TGTGCCAGCACTCAATTGACAGGGGGGGGAAATCAGCCCCAGCATTTT. This sequence encodes CASTQLTGGGNQPQHF. The gene calls are TRBV12-5 and TRBJ1-5; 9 nucleotides agree with TRBD1. Germline loops: CDR1 LGHNT, CDR2 FRNRAP. This CDR3 comprises 16 residues.

This chain joins TRBV9 and TRBJ2-4; 10 bases match TRBD1. The CDR3 runs 14 residues. Per the germline V gene, CDR1 is SGDLS and CDR2 is YYNGEE. The ends lost 4 bases at V and 4 bases at J; junction bases unmatched: 2. The chain's CDR3 is CASSLGQGKNIQYF. In nucleotides, the CDR3 is TGTGCCAGCAGCCTGGGACAGGGGAAAAACATTCAGTACTTC.

The CDR3 sequence is CASSPDSSLAGGLDEQFF. The CDR3 DNA reads TGTGCCAGCTCACCAGATTCTTCACTAGCGGGGGGGTTGGATGAGCAGTTCTTC. V and J are TRBV18 and TRBJ2-1, with 13 bases fitting TRBD2. The ends lost 2 bases at V and 8 bases at J; junction bases unmatched: 12. This CDR3 spans 18 amino acids. Looked up from germline, CDR1 is KGHSH and CDR2 is LQKENI.

Only a few counts were recorded for this clone. The chain carries TRBV18 and TRBJ1-1; D gene unclear. The V gene's germline CDR1 is KGHSH and CDR2 LQKENI. V shed 5 bases and J shed 4 bases, with 11 bases lying between them. This CDR3 spans 13 amino acids. CDR3 nucleotides: TGTGCCAGCTCATCAGACAAGGTCACTGAAGCTTTCTTT. This encodes CASSSDKVTEAFF.

V gene TRBV5-1 combines with J gene TRBJ2-2; 10 bases line up with TRBD1. V gave up 0 bases and J gave up 8 bases; unmatched junction bases: 4. Germline V gene lookup returns CDR1 SGHRS and CDR2 YFSETQ. The CDR3 covers 15 residues. DNA for the CDR3: TGCGCCAGCAGCTTGGGACAGGGGGCTGAGGGGGAGCTGTTTTTT. Its translation: CASSLGQGAEGELFF.

CDR3 nucleotides: TGTGCCAGCAGACCGACAGGGACAGGGTTCACCGGGGAGCTGTTTTTT. Its translation: CASRPTGTGFTGELFF. This chain connects TRBV28 to TRBJ2-2; 9 bases map to TRBD1. V trimming: 6 bases; J trimming: 4 bases; junction bases outside the gene matches: 9. The germline gives CDR1 MDHEN, CDR2 SYDVKM. The CDR3 is made up of 16 amino acids. Based on the CDR3 plus reference TRBV28 and TRBJ2-2, the full variable domain is DVKVTQSSRYLVKRTGEKVFLECVQDMDHENMFWYRQDPGLGLRLIYFSYDVKMKEKGDIPEGYSVSREKKERFSLILESASTNQTSMYLCASRPTGTGFTGELFFGEGSRLTVL.

The chain carries TRBV11-3 and TRBJ2-5, with 11 positions matching TRBD2. From germline, CDR1 is SGHNT and CDR2 YENEEA. This CDR3 region has 15 residues. The V gene end was trimmed by 5 bases and the J gene end by 2 bases; junction bases not matched to a gene: 4. CDR3 coding DNA: TGTGCCAGCAGCCCGGGGACTAGCGGACAAGAGACCCAGTACTTC. Encoded protein: CASSPGTSGQETQYF.

The V gene is TRBV12-5, the J gene TRBJ2-5; D is perhaps TRBD1 or TRBD2 (5 bases each). The CDR3 contains 17 residues. V lost 6 bases and J 5 bases, leaving 25 bases between the germline ends. Germline values: CDR1 LGHNT, CDR2 FRNRAP. The CDR3 DNA follows: TGTGCTAGTGGGTTATCGGCTCGATTGGGGGTTGTGGAGACCCAGTACTTC. Translated: CASGLSARLGVVETQYF.

The chain is built from TRBV29-1 and TRBJ1-1; the D gene is possibly TRBD1 (6 bases). The CDR3 length is 13 residues. In germline, CDR1 is SQVTM, CDR2 ANQGSEA. The germline V and J ends were trimmed by 5 bases and 4 bases, with 14 bases remaining between them. The CDR3: CSVMTGEGTEAFF. The CDR3 DNA reads as TGCAGCGTTATGACAGGAGAGGGCACTGAAGCTTTCTTT.

The rearrangement uses TRBV4-1 and TRBJ1-5; 8 nucleotides line up with TRBD1. This CDR3 contains 15 residues. The germline CDR1 and CDR2 sequences are MGHRA and YSYEKL. J gave up 7 bases and V 4 bases, and 9 bases lay outside the gene matches. CDR3 sequence (DNA): TGCGCCAGCAGCCCCACGGGACAGGACGGGCAGCCCCAGCATTTT. This codes for CASSPTGQDGQPQHF.

This clone was seen only a few times. CDR3 amino acids: CAIRPGLAGGRETQYF. The CDR3 bases are TGTGCCATCAGACCTGGACTAGCGGGGGGCCGAGAGACCCAGTACTTC. V usage is TRBV6-8 and J usage is TRBJ2-5; the match to TRBD2 covers 14 bases. The CDR3 runs to 16 residues. Germline assignment: CDR1 MNHGY and CDR2 SAAAGT. V shed 10 bases and J 4 bases; nucleotides not matched to a gene: 11.

This clone was seen a few times. V gene TRBV11-3 combines with J gene TRBJ2-3; 11 nucleotides line up with TRBD2. V gave up 5 bases and J gave up 7 bases; unmatched junction bases: 8. The CDR3 is 15 residues long. Per germline, CDR1 SGHNT and CDR2 YENEEA. The CDR3 DNA reads as TGTGCCAGCAGCCAAATAGCGGGGGGGAAATATACGCAGTATTTT. Protein product: CASSQIAGGKYTQYF.

Ten or more counts support this clone. V usage is TRBV6-8 and J usage is TRBJ2-1, with 8 bases matching TRBD2. This CDR3 is 16 amino acids long. V shed 5 bases, J shed 6 bases, and the junction held 12 bases outside the gene matches. CDR1 is MNHGY, CDR2 SAAAGT, per germline. The CDR3 nucleotides are TGTGCCAGCAGTGCCCGAGGGTGGGCGGGAGGCAATGAGCAGTTCTTC. As protein: CASSARGWAGGNEQFF.

This clone turned up a few times. The chain employs TRBV6-8 and TRBJ1-1; D remains ambiguous. The CDR3 consists of 13 residues. Trimming stripped 5 bases from V and 0 bases from J, with 7 bases between. From germline, CDR1 is MNHGY and CDR2 SAAAGT. CDR3 nucleotides: TGTGCCAGCAGTGAGCACTTGAACACTGAAGCTTTCTTT. This translates into CASSEHLNTEAFF.

The J gene is TRBJ1-3, the V gene TRBV5-1, with D possibly matching TRBD1 (6 bases). Trimming took off 4 bases at V and 2 bases at J, with 16 bases between the two ends. Looked up from germline, CDR1 is SGHRS and CDR2 is YFSETQ. CDR3 size: 16 residues. The CDR3 is CASSVGTGTTGNTIYF. Here the CDR3 DNA reads TGCGCCAGCAGCGTAGGGACCGGGACAACTGGAAACACCATATATTTT.

This chain connects TRBV7-7 to TRBJ2-3; 8 bases match TRBD2. Germline V CDR1 and CDR2: SSHAT, FNYEAQ (reference sequence). With 5 bases clipped from V and 6 bases from J, the junction kept 13 bases outside the gene matches. The CDR3 length is 16 residues. In DNA, the CDR3 is TGTGCCAGCAGCCCCGGTCTCAGCGGGGGTGGGGATACGCAGTATTTT. It is translated as CASSPGLSGGGDTQYF.

The CDR3 spells CASSPGTTGFGYTF. CDR3 in DNA: TGTGCCAGCTCACCAGGGACGACAGGGTTTGGCTACACCTTC. The rearrangement uses TRBV18 and TRBJ1-2; 7 bases are shared with TRBD1. Trimming took 2 bases from V and 7 from J; bases not matched to a gene: 7. The CDR3 sequence is 14 residues long. From germline, CDR1 is KGHSH and CDR2 LQKENI. Drawing the rest from reference TRBV18 and TRBJ1-2, the complete variable domain is NAGVMQNPRHLVRRRGQEARLRCSPMKGHSHVYWYRQLPEEGLKFMVYLQKENIIDESGMPKERFSAEFPKEGPSILRIQQVVRGDSAAYFCASSPGTTGFGYTFGSGTRLTVV.

V is TRBV29-1 and J is TRBJ2-1; D uncertain. V was trimmed by 3 bases and J by 9 bases, leaving 15 bases between them. CDR1 is SQVTM, CDR2 ANQGSEA, per germline. CDR3 length: 13 amino acids. DNA of the CDR3: TGCAGCGTTGAGCCAACACCGGGTCGTGAGCAGTTCTTC. Amino acid sequence: CSVEPTPGREQFF.